What follows is one TCR beta chain and its context. Its antigen is still unknown. Sequencing followed a ViraFEST assay step that expanded antigen-specific CD4+ T cells with viral peptide pools. Subsequent to 10 days of culture, CD4+ T cells were isolated. Participants were given two doses of BNT162b2 or mRNA-1273 vaccine. The vaccine recipients had no prior SARS-CoV-2 infection, with negative nucleocapsid antibodies. PBMC were cultured at a few million per well with roughly 9.7 IU/ml IL-2 and 7.5 to 10 ug/ml peptides. TCRdb's copy holds only in-frame clones and misses some; the assay was immunoSEQ multiplex PCR. This repertoire shows just under 60,000 clones, 60% to 80% found once; its top ten account for roughly 2%. Germline assignment: CDR1 SGHAT and CDR2 FQNNGV. This CDR3 is 16 amino acids long. The trim removed 1 base at V and 5 bases at J, leaving 6 bases unmatched. This sample was taken from a study of vaccination effects on CD4 cells after COVID-19. Study summary: A median of 72 days separated the second dose and sampling. General study points: Clonal contraction was marked in infection- and vaccine-induced clones late after vaccination.

The source material was CD4+ T cells from PBMCs cultured with HCoV-OC43 spike peptides, sampled after COVID-19 vaccination. Subset reported: HCoV-OC43 spike overlapping peptide pool stimulation. This chain uses TRBV11-2 with TRBJ2-5; 11 bases line up with TRBD2. This clonotype originated in a human donor who received a COVID-19 vaccine. The CDR3 DNA reads TGTGCCAGCAGCTTAGGGACTAGCGGGTTCCGGGAGACCCAGTACTTC. Protein sequence: CASSLGTSGFRETQYF.